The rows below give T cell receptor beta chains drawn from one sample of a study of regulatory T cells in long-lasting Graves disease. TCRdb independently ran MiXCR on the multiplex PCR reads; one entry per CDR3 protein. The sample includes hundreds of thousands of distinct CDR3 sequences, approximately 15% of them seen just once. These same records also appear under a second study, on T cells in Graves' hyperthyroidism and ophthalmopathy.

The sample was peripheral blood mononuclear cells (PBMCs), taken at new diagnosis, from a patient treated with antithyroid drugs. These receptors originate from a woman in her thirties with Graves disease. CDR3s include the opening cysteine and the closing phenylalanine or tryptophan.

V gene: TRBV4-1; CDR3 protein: CASSSRQAATNEKLFF
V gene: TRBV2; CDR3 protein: CVIGLAQETQYF
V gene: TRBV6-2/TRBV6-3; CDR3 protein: CASSEWGEGRDNEQFF
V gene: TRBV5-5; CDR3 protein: CASSLLGSDQPQHF
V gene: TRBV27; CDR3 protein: CASSLTQGPYEQYF
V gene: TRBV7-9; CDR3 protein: CASSGGDRAFNEQFF
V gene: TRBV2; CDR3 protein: CASSVGYSGTLHF
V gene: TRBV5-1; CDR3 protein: CASSRWGSSVPETQYF
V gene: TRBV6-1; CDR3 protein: CASSYGGQGTFF
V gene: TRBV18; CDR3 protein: CASSLVGQHNEQFF
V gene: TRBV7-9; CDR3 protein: CASSPDGPPQYF
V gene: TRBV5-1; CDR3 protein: CASSPGGQGRNTGELFF
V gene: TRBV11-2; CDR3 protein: CASSPGRHTDTQYF
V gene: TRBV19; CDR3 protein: CASSIESNRRETQYF
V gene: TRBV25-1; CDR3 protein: CASNAPGITYEQYF
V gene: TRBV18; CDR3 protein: CASSLPGQGWTNEQFF
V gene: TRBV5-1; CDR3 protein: CASRLGGNNSPLHF
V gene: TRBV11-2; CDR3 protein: CASSPGTSGYYNEQFF
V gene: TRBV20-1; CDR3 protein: CSVDVGAGEPGEETQYF
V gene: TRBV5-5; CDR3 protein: CASSSYGGTNEKLFF
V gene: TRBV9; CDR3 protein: CASGDFTNYGYTF